One T cell receptor beta chain is described in this entry. The antigen remains undetermined. Employing constant-segment primers, 5'RACE generated TCR alpha and TCR beta cDNA libraries bearing sample barcodes and UMIs. One entry per CDR3 protein, called by TCRdb with MiXCR from the 5' RACE reads. Of fewer than 600,000 distinct CDR3 sequences in the sample, 20% to 25% were seen once. The source of the sample is a study of T-cell memory formation after mild COVID-19. Study findings and constraints: Pre-infection memory showed some responding clones, and this suggested that cross-reactive memory joined. Confirmation was lacking for SARS-CoV-2 specificity of second-wave clones that peaked on day 37. Later expanders leaned toward CD4+, whereas clones contracting from day 15 to 85 were balanced CD4/CD8.

The CDR3 runs to 14 residues. Per the germline V gene, CDR1 is SNHLY and CDR2 is FYNNEI. The sequenced material came from PBMCs or a T cell subset sorted from them (not recorded which). The receptor's source is an adult woman who had mild COVID-19 (a few samples of this study predate the infection). Cell type and time point are not known. This rearrangement joins TRBV2 to TRBJ2-1, with 8 bases fitting TRBD2. The CDR3 region has the DNA TGTGCAAGTCCGAGCGGGAGCATGAACAATGAGCAGTTCTTC. Translating it yields CASPSGSMNNEQFF.